What follows describes a single T cell receptor (beta chain). The data were taken from a study of CDR3 diversity in severe acne. Per germline, CDR1 LNHNV and CDR2 YYDKDF (reference sequence). V lost 0 bases and J lost 0, with 12 bases in between. The CDR3 loop spans 17 amino acids. TCRdb called the PCR reads again in MiXCR, with one record for every CDR3 protein. The sample has roughly 93,000 distinct CDR3 sequences, around 54% seen once; the top ten hold around a tenth. The chain joins TRBV15 to TRBJ1-5; D gene ambiguous. Sequenced: blood. The clonotype comes from a male donor with severe acne vulgaris. The CDR3 loop reads CATSRDPDTLSNQPQHF. CDR3 nucleotide sequence: TGTGCCACCAGCAGAGATCCCGACACCCTTAGCAATCAGCCCCAGCATTTT.